The T cell receptor beta chain described here comes from a study of T cells after yellow fever vaccination. Germline V gives CDR1 SGDLS, CDR2 YYNGEE. The ends lost 0 bases at V and 0 bases at J; junction bases unmatched: 1. The CDR3 is made up of 16 amino acids. A 5'RACE template-switching step, the method used to make TCR cDNA, added a universal primer site and UMIs. A single record per CDR3 protein comes from TCRdb applying MiXCR to the 5' RACE reads. Among about 320,000 distinct CDR3 sequences listed, approximately 12% were seen once. In this sample, this clonotype turned up a few times. The target antigen is unknown. Study-wide points: The CD4 compartment and the CD8 compartment contained a small share of clonotypes in common.

The material sequenced was CD4+ T cells sorted from PBMCs, taken 15 days after the yellow fever booster vaccination. This sequence originates from a man between 18 and 29 years old who received the YFV17D yellow fever vaccine. The genes are TRBV9 and TRBJ2-3, with 10 bases fitting TRBD2. The CDR3 DNA reads TGTGCCAGCAGCGTAGTAGCGGGGGGCAGCACAGATACGCAGTATTTT. Protein: CASSVVAGGSTDTQYF.